The clone carrying this TCR beta chain has a handful of counts. The antigen is undetermined. These data belong to a study of blood T cells in healthy people across ages. Study-wide findings and caveats: Conclusively comparing naive with antigen-experienced cells was impossible with unsorted PBMCs.

This CDR3 has 14 residues. In germline, CDR1 is SGHRS, CDR2 YFSETQ. Between the trimmed V and J ends, which lost 3 bases and 2 bases, there was a span of 12 bases. Primers used in a second PCR of roughly 6 to 12 cycles were a sample-barcoded 5' primer and a J-beta primer mix. Every sample gave at least 2.5 million paired-end reads containing CDR3. Using its own MiXCR run on the 5' RACE reads, TCRdb lists one record per CDR3 protein. The data hold 350,000 to 450,000 distinct CDR3 sequences, with approximately 47% observed a single time. The sequenced sample was blood. The receptor was derived from a man aged 60 to 75 in good health. J is TRBJ2-7 and V is TRBV5-1; possibly TRBD1 for D (5 bases). CDR3 in amino acids: CASSSTVTTYEQYF. The CDR3 DNA reads as TGCGCCAGCAGCTCGACAGTGACGACCTACGAGCAGTACTTC.